The entry that follows covers one TCR beta chain sequence. Assay used: immunoSEQ multiplex PCR; TCRdb lists only in-frame clones, some missing. Of 90,000 to 120,000 clones listed, roughly nine tenths are singletons. The sample is drawn from a study of blood T cell repertoires in COVID-19. J lost 9 bases, V lost 5 bases, and 6 bases had no gene match. Germline assignment: CDR1 LGHNA and CDR2 YSLEER. The CDR3 runs to 14 residues. The clonotype was recovered from a man aged 35 to 55 with active or convalescent COVID-19. The chain recombines TRBV4-3 with TRBJ1-6, with 8 nucleotides matching TRBD1. Specimen: peripheral blood. The CDR3 sequence is CASSDGQGFSPLHF. In DNA form, the CDR3 reads TGCGCCAGCAGCGACGGACAGGGTTTTTCACCCCTCCACTTT.